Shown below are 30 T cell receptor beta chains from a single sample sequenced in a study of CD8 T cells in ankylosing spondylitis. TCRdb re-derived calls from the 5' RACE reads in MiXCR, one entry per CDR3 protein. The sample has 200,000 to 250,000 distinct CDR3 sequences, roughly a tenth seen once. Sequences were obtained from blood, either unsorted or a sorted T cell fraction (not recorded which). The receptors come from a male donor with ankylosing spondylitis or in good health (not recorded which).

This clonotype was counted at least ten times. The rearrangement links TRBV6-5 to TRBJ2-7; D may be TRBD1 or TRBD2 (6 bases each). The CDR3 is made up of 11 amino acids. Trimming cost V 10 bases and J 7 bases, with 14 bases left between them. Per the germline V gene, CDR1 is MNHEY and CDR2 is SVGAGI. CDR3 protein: CATSGGREQYF. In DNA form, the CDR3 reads TGTGCCACCTCCGGGGGCAGGGAGCAGTACTTC.

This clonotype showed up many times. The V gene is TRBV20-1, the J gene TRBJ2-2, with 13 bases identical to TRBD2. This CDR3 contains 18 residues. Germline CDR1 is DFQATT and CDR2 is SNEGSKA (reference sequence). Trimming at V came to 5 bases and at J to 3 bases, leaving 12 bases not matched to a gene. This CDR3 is CSAAMPGLAGSYTGELFF. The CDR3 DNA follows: TGCAGTGCTGCTATGCCGGGACTAGCGGGGTCGTACACCGGGGAGCTGTTTTTT.

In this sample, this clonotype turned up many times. The CDR3 loop is CASSPGTSSNQPQHF. CDR3 coding DNA: TGCGCCAGCAGCCCAGGGACGTCTAGCAATCAGCCCCAGCATTTT. This sequence joins TRBV5-1 and TRBJ1-5, with D possibly TRBD1 on 5 matching bases. Germline V gives CDR1 SGHRS, CDR2 YFSETQ. V was clipped by 4 bases and J by 0 bases, with 11 bases between them. The CDR3 extends over 15 amino acids. Complete variable domain (other parts from reference TRBV5-1 and TRBJ1-5): KAGVTQTPRYLIKTRGQQVTLSCSPISGHRSVSWYQQTPGQGLQFLFEYFSETQRNKGNFPGRFSGRQFSNSRSEMNVSTLELGDSALYLCASSPGTSSNQPQHFGDGTRLSIL.

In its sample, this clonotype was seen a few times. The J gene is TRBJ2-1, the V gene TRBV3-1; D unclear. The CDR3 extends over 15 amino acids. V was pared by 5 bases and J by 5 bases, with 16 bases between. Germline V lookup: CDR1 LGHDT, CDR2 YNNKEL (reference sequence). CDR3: CASSGRLAQDNEQFF. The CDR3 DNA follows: TGTGCCAGCAGCGGACGTTTGGCCCAGGACAATGAGCAGTTCTTC.

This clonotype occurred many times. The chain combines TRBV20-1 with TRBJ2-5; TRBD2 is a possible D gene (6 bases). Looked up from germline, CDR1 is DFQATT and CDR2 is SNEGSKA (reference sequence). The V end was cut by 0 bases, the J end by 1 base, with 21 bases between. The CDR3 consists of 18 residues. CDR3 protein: CSARDQLAPVWGQETQYF. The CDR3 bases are TGCAGTGCTAGAGATCAACTAGCTCCCGTATGGGGCCAAGAGACCCAGTACTTC.

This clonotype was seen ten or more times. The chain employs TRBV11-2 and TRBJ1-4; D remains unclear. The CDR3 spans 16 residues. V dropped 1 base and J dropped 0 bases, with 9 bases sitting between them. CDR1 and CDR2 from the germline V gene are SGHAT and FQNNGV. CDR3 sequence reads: CASSLGGPSTNEKLFF. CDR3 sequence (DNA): TGTGCCAGCAGCTTAGGCGGACCATCAACTAATGAAAAACTGTTTTTT. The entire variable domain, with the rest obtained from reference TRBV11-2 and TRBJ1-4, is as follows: EAGVAQSPRYKIIEKRQSVAFWCNPISGHATLYWYQQILGQGPKLLIQFQNNGVVDDSQLPKDRFSAERLKGVDSTLKIQPAKLEDSAVYLCASSLGGPSTNEKLFFGSGTQLSVL.

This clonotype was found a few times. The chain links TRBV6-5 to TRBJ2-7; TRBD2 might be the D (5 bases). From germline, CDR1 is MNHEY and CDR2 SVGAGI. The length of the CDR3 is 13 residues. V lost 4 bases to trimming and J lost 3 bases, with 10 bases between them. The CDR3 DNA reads TGTGCCAGCAGTTCGGCCGGACTCTACGAGCAGTACTTC. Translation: CASSSAGLYEQYF.

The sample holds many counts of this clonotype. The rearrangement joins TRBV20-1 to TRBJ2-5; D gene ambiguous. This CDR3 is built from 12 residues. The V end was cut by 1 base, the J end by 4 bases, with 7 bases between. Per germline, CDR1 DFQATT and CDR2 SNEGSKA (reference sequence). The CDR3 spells CSARGPGETQYF. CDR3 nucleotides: TGCAGTGCTAGAGGACCGGGAGAGACCCAGTACTTC.

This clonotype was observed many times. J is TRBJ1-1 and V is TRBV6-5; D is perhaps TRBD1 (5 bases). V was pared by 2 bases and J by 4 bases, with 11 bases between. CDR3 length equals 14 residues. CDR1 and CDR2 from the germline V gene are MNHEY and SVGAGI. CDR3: CASSYKGLGTEAFF. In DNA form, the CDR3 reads TGTGCCAGCAGTTACAAGGGGCTCGGCACTGAAGCTTTCTTT.

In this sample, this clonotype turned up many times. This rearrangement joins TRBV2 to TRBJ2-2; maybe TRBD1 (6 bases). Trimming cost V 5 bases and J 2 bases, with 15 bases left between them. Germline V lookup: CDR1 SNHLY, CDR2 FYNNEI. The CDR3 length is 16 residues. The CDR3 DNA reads TGTGCCAGCAGTTTATATGGGGGCACTAACACCGGGGAGCTGTTTTTT. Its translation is CASSLYGGTNTGELFF.

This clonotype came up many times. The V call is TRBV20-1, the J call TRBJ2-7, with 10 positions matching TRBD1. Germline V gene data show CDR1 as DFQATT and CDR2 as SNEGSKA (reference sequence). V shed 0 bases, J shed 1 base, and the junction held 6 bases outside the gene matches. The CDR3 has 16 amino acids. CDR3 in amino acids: CSARDRTGGVSYEQYF. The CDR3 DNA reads TGCAGTGCTAGAGATCGGACAGGGGGGGTTTCCTACGAGCAGTACTTC.

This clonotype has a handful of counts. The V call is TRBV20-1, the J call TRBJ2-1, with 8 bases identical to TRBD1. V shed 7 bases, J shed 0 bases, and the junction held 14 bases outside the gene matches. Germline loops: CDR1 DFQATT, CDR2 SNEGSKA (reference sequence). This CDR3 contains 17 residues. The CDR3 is CSVPQGAAFPSYNEQFF. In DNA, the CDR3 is TGCAGTGTACCGCAGGGGGCAGCCTTCCCCTCCTACAATGAGCAGTTCTTC.

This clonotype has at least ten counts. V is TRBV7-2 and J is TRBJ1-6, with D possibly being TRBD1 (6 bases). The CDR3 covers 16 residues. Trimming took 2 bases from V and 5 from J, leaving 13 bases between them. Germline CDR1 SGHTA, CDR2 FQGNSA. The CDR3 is CASSLLQGGNNSPLHF. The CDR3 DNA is TGTGCCAGCAGCTTATTACAGGGAGGGAATAATTCACCCCTCCACTTT.

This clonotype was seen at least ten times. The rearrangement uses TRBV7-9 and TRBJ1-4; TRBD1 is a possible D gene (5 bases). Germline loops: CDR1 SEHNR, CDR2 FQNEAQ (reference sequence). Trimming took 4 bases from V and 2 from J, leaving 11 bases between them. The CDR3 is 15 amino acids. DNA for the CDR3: TGTGCCAGCAGCTCCGGGACGGACACTAATGAAAAACTGTTTTTT. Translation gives CASSSGTDTNEKLFF.

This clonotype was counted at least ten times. Here the CDR3 reads CASSLLAGGDEQFF. The CDR3 bases are TGTGCCAGCAGCTTACTAGCGGGGGGAGATGAGCAGTTCTTC. The chain employs TRBV7-9 and TRBJ2-1; 11 positions match TRBD2. The CDR3 is 14 residues long. V shed 2 bases and J 8 bases; nucleotides not matched to a gene: 2. CDR1 is SEHNR, CDR2 FQNEAQ, per germline (reference sequence).

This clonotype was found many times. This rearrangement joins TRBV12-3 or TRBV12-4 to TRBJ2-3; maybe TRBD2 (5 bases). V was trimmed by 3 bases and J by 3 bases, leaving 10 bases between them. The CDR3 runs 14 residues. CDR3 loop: CASSFSRGTDTQYF. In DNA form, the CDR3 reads TGTGCCAGCAGTTTTTCCCGGGGTACAGATACGCAGTATTTT.

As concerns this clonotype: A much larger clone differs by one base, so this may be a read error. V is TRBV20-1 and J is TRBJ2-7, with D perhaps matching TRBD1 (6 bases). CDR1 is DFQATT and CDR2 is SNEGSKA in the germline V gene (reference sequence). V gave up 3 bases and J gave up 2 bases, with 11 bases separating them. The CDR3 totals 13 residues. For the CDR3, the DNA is TGCAGTGCTAGCCAGGGGACCACCTACGAGCAGTACTTC. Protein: CSASQGTTYEQYF.

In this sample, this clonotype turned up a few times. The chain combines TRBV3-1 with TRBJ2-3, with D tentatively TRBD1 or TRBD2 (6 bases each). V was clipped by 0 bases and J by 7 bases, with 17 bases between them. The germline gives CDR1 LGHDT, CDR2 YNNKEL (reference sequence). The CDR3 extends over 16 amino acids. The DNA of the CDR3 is TGTGCCAGCAGCCAAGAGACGGGGGCGATTGGTCATACGCAGTATTTT. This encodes CASSQETGAIGHTQYF.

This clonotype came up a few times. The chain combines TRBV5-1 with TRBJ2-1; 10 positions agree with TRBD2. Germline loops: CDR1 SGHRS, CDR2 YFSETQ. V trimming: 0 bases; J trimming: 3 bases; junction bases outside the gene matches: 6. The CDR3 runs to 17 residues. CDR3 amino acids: CASSLETAGGYYNEQFF. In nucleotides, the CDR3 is TGCGCCAGCAGCTTGGAAACAGCGGGGGGGTACTACAATGAGCAGTTCTTC.

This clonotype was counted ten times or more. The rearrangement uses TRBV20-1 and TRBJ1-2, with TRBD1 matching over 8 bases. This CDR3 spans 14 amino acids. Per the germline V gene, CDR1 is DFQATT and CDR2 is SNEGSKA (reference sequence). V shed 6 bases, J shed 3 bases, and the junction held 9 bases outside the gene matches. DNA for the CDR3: TGCAGTGCATTGAGACAGGGGATGGACTATGGCTACACCTTC. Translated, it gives CSALRQGMDYGYTF.

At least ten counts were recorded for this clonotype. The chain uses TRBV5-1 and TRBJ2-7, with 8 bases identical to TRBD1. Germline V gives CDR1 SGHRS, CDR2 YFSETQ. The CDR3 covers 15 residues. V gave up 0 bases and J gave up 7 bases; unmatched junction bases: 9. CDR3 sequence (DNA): TGCGCCAGCAGCTTGGCAGCGACAGGGGCGGGGGAGCAGTACTTC. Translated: CASSLAATGAGEQYF.

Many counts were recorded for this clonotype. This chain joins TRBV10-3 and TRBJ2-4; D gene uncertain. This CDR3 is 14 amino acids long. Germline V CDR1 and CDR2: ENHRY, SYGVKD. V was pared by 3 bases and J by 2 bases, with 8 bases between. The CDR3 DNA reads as TGTGCCATCAGTGAATCTAGTACCAAAAACATTCAGTACTTC. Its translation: CAISESSTKNIQYF.

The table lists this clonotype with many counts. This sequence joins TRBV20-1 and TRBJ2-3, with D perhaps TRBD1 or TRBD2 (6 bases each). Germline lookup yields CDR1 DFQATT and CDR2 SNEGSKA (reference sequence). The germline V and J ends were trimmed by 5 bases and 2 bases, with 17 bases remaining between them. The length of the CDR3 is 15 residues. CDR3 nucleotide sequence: TGCAGTGCTCTGGAGGGGGAGCGGGCCACAGATACGCAGTATTTT. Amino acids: CSALEGERATDTQYF.

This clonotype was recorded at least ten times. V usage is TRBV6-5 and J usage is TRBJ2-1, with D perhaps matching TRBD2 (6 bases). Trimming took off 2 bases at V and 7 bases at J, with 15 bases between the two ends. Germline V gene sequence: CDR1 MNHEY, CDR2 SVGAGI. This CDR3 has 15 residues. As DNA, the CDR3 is TGTGCCAGCAGTTACACGGAGGGAGCCGGGAATGAGCAGTTCTTC. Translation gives CASSYTEGAGNEQFF.

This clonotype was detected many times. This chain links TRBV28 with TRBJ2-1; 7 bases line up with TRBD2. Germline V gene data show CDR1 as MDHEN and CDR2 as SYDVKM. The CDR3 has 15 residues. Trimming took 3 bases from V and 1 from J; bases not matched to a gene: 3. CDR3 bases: TGTGCCAGCAGTTTGGCACTAGCGTCCTACAATGAGCAGTTCTTC. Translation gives CASSLALASYNEQFF.

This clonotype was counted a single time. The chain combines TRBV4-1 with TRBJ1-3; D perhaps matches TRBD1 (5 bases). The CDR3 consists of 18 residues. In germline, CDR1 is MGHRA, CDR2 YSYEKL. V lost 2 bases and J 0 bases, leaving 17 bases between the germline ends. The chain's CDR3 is CASSQSLQGEYSGNTIYF. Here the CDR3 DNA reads TGCGCCAGCAGCCAATCCTTGCAGGGCGAGTACTCTGGAAACACCATATATTTT.

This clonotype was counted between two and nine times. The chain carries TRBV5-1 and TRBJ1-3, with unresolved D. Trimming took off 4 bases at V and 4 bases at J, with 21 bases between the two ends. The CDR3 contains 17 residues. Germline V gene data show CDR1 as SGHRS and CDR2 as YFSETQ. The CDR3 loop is CASSVGITRIGGNTIYF. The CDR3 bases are TGCGCCAGCAGCGTCGGGATAACCCGAATAGGAGGAAACACCATATATTTT.

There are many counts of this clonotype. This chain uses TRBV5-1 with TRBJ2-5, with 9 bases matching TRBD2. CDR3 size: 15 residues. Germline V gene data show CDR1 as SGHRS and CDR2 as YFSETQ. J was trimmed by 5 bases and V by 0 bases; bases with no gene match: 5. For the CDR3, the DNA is TGCGCCAGCAGCTTGGAAAGCGGGGGGCCTGAGACCCAGTACTTC. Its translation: CASSLESGGPETQYF.

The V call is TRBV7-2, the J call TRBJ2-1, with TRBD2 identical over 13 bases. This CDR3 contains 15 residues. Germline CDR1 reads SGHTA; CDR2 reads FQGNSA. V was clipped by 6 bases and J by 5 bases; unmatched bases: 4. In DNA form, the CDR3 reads TGTGCCAGCAGTCAGGGACTAGCGGGAAACAATGAGCAGTTCTTC. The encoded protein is CASSQGLAGNNEQFF. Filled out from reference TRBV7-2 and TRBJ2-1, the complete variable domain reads GAGVSQSPSNKVTEKGKDVELRCDPISGHTALYWYRQSLGQGLEFLIYFQGNSAPDKSGLPSDRFSAERTGGSVSTLTIQRTQQEDSAVYLCASSQGLAGNNEQFFGPGTRLTVL.

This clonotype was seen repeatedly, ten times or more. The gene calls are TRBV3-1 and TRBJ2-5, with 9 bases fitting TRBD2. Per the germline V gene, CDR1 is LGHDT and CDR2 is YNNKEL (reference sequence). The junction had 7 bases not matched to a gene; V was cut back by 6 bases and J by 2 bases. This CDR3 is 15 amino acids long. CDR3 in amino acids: CASSPGTSTQETQYF. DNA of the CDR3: TGTGCCAGCAGTCCCGGGACTAGCACTCAAGAGACCCAGTACTTC.